This T cell receptor beta chain was recorded in a study of shared clonotypes between healthy human individuals. Findings and caveats of the study: Naive CD4 clonotypes were shared across a handful of donors at around 5.4%. Sharing of clonotypes among donors was expected to vary with sequencing depth.

Per the germline V gene, CDR1 is SGHAT and CDR2 is FQNNGV. V trimming: 5 bases; J trimming: 5 bases; junction bases outside the gene matches: 5. CDR3 length equals 13 residues. In the naive CD8 group, cells lacked CD45RO and were positively selected for CCR7, so terminally differentiated effector memory CD45RA+ cells were left out. With regard to this clone: Its antigen is not known.

The assay was immunoSEQ multiplex PCR, and TCRdb's table has in-frame clones only and misses some. The profile shows around 2,000,000 clones, about 95% of them singletons. This rearrangement joins TRBV11-2 to TRBJ2-5, with TRBD2 matching over 7 bases. Sample: naive CD8+ T cells sorted from blood. This clonotype originated in a man aged 18 to 35 in good health. The CDR3 DNA reads TGTGCCAGCAGCCCGTGGGGGGGTGAGACCCAGTACTTC. Translation gives CASSPWGGETQYF.